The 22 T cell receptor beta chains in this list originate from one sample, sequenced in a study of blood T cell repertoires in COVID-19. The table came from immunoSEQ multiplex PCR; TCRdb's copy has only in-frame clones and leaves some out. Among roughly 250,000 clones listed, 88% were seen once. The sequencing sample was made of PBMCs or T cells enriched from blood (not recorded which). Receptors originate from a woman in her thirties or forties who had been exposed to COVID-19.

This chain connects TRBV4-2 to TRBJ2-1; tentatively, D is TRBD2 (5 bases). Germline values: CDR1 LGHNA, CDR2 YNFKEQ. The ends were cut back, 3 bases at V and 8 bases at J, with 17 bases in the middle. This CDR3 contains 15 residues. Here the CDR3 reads CASSQVSGIEHEQFF. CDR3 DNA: TGTGCCAGCAGCCAGGTCTCGGGGATTGAGCATGAGCAGTTCTTC.

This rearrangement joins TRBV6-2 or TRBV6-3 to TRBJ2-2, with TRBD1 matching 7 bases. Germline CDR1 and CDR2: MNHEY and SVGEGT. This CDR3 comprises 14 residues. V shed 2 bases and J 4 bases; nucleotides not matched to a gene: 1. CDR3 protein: CASSYGDSTGELFF. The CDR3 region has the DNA TGTGCCAGCAGTTACGGGGACAGCACCGGGGAGCTGTTTTTT.

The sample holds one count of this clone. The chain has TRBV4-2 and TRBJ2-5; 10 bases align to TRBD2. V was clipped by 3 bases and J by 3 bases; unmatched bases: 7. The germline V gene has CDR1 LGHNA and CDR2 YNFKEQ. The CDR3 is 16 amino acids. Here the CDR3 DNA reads TGTGCCAGCAGCCAGGCCCTAGCGGGGGAGGAAGAGACCCAGTACTTC. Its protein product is CASSQALAGEEETQYF.

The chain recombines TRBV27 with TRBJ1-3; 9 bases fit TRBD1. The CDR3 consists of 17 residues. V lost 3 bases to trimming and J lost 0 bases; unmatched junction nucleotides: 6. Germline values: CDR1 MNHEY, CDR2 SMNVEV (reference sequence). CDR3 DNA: TGTGCCAGCAGTTTCCCGGGACAGGGAAGCTCTGGAAACACCATATATTTT. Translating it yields CASSFPGQGSSGNTIYF.

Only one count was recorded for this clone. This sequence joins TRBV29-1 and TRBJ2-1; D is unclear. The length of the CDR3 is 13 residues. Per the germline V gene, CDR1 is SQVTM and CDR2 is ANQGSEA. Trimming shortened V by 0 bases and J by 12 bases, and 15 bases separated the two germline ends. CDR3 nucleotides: TGCAGCGTTGAAGAGCCACGATCTTTGAGGCAGTTCTTC. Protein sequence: CSVEEPRSLRQFF.

Here the CDR3 DNA reads TGTGCCAGCAGCACCCTGGGGGGGGGTTACCCAGATACGCAGTATTTT. Translation: CASSTLGGGYPDTQYF. The chain couples TRBV7-2 to TRBJ2-3; 7 bases fit TRBD2. The germline CDR1 and CDR2 sequences are SGHTA and FQGNSA. The V gene end was trimmed by 5 bases and the J gene end by 4 bases; junction bases not matched to a gene: 12. The CDR3 is made up of 16 amino acids.

The CDR3 DNA follows: TGTGCCAGCAGTTACCGACTAGCAAGTGGGGAGCTGTTTTTT. Encoded protein: CASSYRLASGELFF. V gene TRBV6-2 or TRBV6-3 combines with J gene TRBJ2-2; 7 bases map to TRBD2. This CDR3 has 14 residues. V lost 2 bases and J lost 8; bases outside the gene matches: 5. The germline CDR1 and CDR2 sequences are MNHEY and SVGEGT.

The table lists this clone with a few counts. The CDR3, as DNA: TGTGCCAGCAGCGCAAGGGCTAGCGGGGAAGGCGAGCAGTACTTC. It specifies CASSARASGEGEQYF. V is TRBV9 and J is TRBJ2-7, with 9 bases matching TRBD2. Trimming cost V 3 bases and J 6 bases; bases outside gene matches: 10. The germline gives CDR1 SGDLS, CDR2 YYNGEE. This CDR3 is built from 15 residues.

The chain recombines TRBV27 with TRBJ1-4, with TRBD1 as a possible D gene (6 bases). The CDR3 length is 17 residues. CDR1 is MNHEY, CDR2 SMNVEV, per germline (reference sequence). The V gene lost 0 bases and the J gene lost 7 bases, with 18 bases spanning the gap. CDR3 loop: CASSLSGHSLRGEKLFF. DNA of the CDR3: TGTGCCAGCAGTTTATCGGGACACTCCCTGAGGGGTGAAAAACTGTTTTTT.

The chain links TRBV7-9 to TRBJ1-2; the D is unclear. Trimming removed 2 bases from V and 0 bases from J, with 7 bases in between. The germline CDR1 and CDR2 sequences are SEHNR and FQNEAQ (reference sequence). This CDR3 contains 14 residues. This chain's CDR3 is CASSLRETNYGYTF. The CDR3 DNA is TGTGCCAGCAGCTTAAGGGAGACTAACTATGGCTACACCTTC.

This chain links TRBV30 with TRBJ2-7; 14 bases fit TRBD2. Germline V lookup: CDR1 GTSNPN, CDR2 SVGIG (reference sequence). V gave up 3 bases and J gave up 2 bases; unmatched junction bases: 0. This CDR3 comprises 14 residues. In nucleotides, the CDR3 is TGTGCCTGGAGGGGACTAGCGGGGGCCTACGAGCAGTACTTC. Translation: CAWRGLAGAYEQYF.

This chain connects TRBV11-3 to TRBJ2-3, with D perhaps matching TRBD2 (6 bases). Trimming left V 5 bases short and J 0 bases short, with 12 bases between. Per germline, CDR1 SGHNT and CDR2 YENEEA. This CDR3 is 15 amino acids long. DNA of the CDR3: TGTGCCAGCAGCCCTCTAGCGCTAAGCACAGATACGCAGTATTTT. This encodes CASSPLALSTDTQYF.

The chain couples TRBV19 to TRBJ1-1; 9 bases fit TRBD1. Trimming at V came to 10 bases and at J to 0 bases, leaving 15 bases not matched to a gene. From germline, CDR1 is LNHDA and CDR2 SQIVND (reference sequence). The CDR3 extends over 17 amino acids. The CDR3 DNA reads TGTGCCACCAAATCCGGGACAGGGCCAGTCATGAACACTGAAGCTTTCTTT. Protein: CATKSGTGPVMNTEAFF. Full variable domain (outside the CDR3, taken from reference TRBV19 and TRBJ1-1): DGGITQSPKYLFRKEGQNVTLSCEQNLNHDAMYWYRQDPGQGLRLIYYSQIVNDFQKGDIAEGYSVSREKKESFPLTVTSAQKNPTAFYLCATKSGTGPVMNTEAFFGQGTRLTVV.

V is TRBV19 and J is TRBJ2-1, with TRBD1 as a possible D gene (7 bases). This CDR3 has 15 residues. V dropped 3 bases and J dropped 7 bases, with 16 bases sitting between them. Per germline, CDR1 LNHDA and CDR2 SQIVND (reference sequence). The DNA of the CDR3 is TGTGCCAGTAGTATTTCTCAGGGGGGATTGAATGAGCAGTTCTTC. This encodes CASSISQGGLNEQFF. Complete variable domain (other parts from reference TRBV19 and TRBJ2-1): DGGITQSPKYLFRKEGQNVTLSCEQNLNHDAMYWYRQDPGQGLRLIYYSQIVNDFQKGDIAEGYSVSREKKESFPLTVTSAQKNPTAFYLCASSISQGGLNEQFFGPGTRLTVL.

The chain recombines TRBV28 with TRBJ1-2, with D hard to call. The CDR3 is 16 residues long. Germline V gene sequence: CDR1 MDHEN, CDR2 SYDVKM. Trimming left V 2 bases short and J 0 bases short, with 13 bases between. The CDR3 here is CASSLEQDGANYGYTF. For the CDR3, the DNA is TGTGCCAGCAGTTTAGAGCAAGACGGAGCTAACTATGGCTACACCTTC.

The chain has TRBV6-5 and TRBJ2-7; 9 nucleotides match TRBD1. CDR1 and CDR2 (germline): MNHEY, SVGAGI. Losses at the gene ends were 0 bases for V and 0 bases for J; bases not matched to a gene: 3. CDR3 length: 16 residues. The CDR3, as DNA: TGTGCCAGCAGTTACTCTGGGGACAGGGTCTCCTACGAGCAGTACTTC. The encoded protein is CASSYSGDRVSYEQYF.

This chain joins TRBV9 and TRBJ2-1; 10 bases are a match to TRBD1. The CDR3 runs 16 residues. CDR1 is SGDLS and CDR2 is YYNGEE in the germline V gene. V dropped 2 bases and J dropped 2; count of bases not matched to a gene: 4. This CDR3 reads CASSVAGTGAYNEQFF. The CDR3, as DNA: TGTGCCAGCAGCGTTGCCGGGACAGGGGCCTACAATGAGCAGTTCTTC.

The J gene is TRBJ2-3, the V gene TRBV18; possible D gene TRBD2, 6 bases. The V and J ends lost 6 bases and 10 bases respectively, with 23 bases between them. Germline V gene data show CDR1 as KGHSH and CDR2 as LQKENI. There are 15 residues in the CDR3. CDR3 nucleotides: TGTGCCAGCTCCGGACCTGCGGGAACCCTCCCACCGCAGTATTTT. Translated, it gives CASSGPAGTLPPQYF. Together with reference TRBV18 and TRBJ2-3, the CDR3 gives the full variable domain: NAGVMQNPRHLVRRRGQEARLRCSPMKGHSHVYWYRQLPEEGLKFMVYLQKENIIDESGMPKERFSAEFPKEGPSILRIQQVVRGDSAAYFCASSGPAGTLPPQYFGPGTRLTVL.

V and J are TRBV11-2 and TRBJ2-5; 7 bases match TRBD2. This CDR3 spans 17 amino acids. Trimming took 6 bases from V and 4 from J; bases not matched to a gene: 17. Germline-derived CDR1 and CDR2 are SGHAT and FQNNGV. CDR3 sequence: CASRDEKRAGLGETQYF. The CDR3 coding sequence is TGTGCCAGCAGAGACGAGAAAAGAGCGGGACTGGGAGAGACCCAGTACTTC.

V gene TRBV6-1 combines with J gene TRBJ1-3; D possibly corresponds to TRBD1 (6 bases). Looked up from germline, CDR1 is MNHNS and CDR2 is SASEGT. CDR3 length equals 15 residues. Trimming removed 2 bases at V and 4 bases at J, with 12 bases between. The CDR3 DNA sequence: TGTGCCAGCAGTGAAACTCGGGGGGCAGGAAACACCATATATTTT. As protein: CASSETRGAGNTIYF.

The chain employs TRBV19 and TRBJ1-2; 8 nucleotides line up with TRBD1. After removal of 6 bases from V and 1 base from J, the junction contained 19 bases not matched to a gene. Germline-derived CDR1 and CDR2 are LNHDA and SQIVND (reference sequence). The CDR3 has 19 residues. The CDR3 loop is CASSLGDPGQVLRNYGYTF. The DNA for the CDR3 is TGTGCCAGTAGCCTAGGGGATCCGGGACAGGTCCTACGTAACTATGGCTACACCTTC.

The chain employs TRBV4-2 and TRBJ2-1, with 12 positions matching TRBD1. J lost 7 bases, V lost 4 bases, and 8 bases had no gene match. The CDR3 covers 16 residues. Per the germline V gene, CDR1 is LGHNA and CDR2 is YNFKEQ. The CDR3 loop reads CASSLTGTGGGNEQFF. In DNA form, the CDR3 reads TGTGCCAGCAGCCTTACCGGGACAGGGGGCGGGAATGAGCAGTTCTTC.